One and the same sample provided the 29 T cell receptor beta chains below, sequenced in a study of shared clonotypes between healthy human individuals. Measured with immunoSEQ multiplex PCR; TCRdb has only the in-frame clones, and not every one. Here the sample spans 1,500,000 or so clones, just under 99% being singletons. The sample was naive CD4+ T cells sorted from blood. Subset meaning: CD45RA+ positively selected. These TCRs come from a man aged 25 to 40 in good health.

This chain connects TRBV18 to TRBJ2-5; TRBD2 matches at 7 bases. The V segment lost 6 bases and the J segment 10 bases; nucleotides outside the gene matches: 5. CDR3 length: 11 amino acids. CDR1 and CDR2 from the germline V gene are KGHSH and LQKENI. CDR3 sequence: CASSPGEGQYF. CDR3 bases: TGTGCCAGCTCGCCCGGGGAGGGCCAGTACTTC.

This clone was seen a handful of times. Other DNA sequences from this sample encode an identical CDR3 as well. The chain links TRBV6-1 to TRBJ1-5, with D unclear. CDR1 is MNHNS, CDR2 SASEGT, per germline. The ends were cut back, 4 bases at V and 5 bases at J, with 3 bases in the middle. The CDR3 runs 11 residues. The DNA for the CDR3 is TGTGCCAGCAGTGGCCATCAGCCCCAGCATTTT. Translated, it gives CASSGHQPQHF.

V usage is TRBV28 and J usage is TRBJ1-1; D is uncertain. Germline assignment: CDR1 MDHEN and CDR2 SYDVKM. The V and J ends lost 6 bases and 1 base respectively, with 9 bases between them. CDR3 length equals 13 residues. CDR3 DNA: TGTGCCAGCAGCAAGGACGGGAACACTGAAGCTTTCTTT. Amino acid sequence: CASSKDGNTEAFF.

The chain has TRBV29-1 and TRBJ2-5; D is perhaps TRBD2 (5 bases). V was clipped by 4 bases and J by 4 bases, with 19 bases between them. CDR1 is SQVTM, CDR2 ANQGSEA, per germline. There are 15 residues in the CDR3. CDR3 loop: CSVGARNLEGETQYF. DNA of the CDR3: TGCAGCGTTGGGGCTCGTAACCTTGAGGGAGAGACCCAGTACTTC.

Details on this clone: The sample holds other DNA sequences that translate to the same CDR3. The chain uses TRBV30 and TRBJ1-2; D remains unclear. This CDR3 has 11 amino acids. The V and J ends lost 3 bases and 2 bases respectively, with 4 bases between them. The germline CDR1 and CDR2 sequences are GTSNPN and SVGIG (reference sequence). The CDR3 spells CAWSGNYGYTF. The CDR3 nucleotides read TGTGCCTGGAGCGGAAACTATGGCTACACCTTC. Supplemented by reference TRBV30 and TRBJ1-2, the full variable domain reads SQTIHQWPATLVQPVGSPLSLECTVEGTSNPNLYWYRQAAGRGLQLLFYSVGIGQISSEVPQNLSASRPQDRQFILSSKKLLLSDSGFYLCAWSGNYGYTFGSGTRLTVV.

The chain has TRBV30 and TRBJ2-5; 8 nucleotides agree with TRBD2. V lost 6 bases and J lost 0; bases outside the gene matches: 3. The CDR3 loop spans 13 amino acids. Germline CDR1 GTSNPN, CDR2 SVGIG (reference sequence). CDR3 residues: CACPSGYQETQYF. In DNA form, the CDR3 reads TGTGCCTGCCCTAGCGGGTACCAAGAGACCCAGTACTTC.

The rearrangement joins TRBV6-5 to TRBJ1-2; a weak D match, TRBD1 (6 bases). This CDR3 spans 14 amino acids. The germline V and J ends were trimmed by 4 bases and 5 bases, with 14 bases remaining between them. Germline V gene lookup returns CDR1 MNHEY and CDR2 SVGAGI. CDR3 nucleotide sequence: TGTGCCAGCAGTTTAGGAGGACAGCCTTATGGCTACACCTTC. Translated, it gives CASSLGGQPYGYTF.

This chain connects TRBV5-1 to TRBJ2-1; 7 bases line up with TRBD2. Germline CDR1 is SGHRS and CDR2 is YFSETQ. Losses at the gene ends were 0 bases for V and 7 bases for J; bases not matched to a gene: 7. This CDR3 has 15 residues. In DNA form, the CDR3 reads TGCGCCAGCAGCTTGGTCGCGGGAGAAGGGAATGAGCAGTTCTTC. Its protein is CASSLVAGEGNEQFF.

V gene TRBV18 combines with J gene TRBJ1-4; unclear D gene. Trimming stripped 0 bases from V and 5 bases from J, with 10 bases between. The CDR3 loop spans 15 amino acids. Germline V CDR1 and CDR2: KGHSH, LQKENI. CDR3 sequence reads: CASSPPSTNNEKLFF. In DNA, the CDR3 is TGTGCCAGCTCACCACCGTCGACAAACAATGAAAAACTGTTTTTT. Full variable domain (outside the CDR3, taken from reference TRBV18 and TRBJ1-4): NAGVMQNPRHLVRRRGQEARLRCSPMKGHSHVYWYRQLPEEGLKFMVYLQKENIIDESGMPKERFSAEFPKEGPSILRIQQVVRGDSAAYFCASSPPSTNNEKLFFGSGTQLSVL.

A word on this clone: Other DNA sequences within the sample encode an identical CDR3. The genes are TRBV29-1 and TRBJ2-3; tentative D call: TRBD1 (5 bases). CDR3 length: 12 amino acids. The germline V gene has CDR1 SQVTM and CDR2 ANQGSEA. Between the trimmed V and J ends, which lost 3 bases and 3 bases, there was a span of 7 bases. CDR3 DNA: TGCAGCGTTGAGCCAGGGACAGATACGCAGTATTTT. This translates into CSVEPGTDTQYF.

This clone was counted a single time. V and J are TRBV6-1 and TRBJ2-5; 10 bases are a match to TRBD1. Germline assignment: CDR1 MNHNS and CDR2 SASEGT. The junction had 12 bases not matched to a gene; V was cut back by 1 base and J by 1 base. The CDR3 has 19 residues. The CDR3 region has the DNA TGTGCCAGCAGTGAAGAACGGTCTTGGACAGGGGGTTTCCAAGAGACCCAGTACTTC. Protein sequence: CASSEERSWTGGFQETQYF.

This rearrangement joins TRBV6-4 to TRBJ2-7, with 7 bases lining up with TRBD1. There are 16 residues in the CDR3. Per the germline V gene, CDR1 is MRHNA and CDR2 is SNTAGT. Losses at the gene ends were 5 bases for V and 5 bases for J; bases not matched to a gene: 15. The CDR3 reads CASSPKPGQFLNEQYF. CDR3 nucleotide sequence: TGTGCCAGCAGTCCTAAACCGGGACAGTTCTTAAACGAGCAGTACTTC.

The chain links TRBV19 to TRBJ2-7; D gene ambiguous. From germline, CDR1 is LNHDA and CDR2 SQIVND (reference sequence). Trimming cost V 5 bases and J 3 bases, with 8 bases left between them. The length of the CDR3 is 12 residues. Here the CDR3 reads CASSPASYEQYF. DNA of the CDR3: TGTGCCAGTAGTCCCGCTAGCTACGAGCAGTACTTC. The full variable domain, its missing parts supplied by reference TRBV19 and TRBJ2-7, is DGGITQSPKYLFRKEGQNVTLSCEQNLNHDAMYWYRQDPGQGLRLIYYSQIVNDFQKGDIAEGYSVSREKKESFPLTVTSAQKNPTAFYLCASSPASYEQYFGPGTRLTVT.

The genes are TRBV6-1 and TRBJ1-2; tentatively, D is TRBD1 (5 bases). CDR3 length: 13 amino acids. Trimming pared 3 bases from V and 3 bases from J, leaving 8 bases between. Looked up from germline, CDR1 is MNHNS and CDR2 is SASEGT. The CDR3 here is CASSDRADYGYTF. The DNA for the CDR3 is TGTGCCAGCAGTGACAGGGCTGACTATGGCTACACCTTC.

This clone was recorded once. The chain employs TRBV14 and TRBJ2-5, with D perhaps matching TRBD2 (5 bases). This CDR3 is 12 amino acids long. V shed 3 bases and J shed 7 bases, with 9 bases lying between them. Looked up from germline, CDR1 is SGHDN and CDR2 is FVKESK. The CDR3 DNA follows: TGTGCCAGCAGCCAGGACTGGGGGACCCAGTACTTC. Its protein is CASSQDWGTQYF.

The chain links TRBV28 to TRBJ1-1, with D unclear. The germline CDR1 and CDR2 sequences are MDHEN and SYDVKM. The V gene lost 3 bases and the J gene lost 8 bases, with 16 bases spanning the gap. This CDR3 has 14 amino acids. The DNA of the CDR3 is TGTGCCAGCAGTTTGGCCCCCGAAGGCAGGGAAGCTTTCTTT. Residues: CASSLAPEGREAFF.

CDR3 in amino acids: CAISGTGSLLYNEQFF. For the CDR3, the DNA is TGTGCCATCAGTGGGACTGGCTCCCTGCTTTACAATGAGCAGTTCTTC. The V call is TRBV10-3, the J call TRBJ2-1; TRBD2 might be the D (5 bases). The CDR3 is 16 residues long. CDR1 and CDR2 (germline): ENHRY, SYGVKD. V shed 4 bases and J shed 4 bases, with 17 bases lying between them.

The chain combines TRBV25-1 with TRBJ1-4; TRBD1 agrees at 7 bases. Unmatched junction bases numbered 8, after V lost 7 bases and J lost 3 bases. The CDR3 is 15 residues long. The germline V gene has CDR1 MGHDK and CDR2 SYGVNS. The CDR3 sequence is CASTTLTGSNEKLFF. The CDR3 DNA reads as TGTGCCAGCACAACCTTGACAGGGTCTAATGAAAAACTGTTTTTT.

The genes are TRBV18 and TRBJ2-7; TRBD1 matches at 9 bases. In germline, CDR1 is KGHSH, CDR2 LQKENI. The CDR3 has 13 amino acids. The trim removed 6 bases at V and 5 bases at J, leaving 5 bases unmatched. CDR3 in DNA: TGTGCCAGCTCCTCGGACAGGGGCAACGAGCAGTACTTC. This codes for CASSSDRGNEQYF.

CDR3 DNA: TGTGCCAGCAGTGAAGCGCCAGGTTCTAGCAATCAGCCCCAGCATTTT. Protein: CASSEAPGSSNQPQHF. The chain recombines TRBV6-1 with TRBJ1-5; no firm D call. The CDR3 loop spans 16 amino acids. V was pared by 0 bases and J by 0 bases, with 9 bases between. From germline, CDR1 is MNHNS and CDR2 SASEGT.

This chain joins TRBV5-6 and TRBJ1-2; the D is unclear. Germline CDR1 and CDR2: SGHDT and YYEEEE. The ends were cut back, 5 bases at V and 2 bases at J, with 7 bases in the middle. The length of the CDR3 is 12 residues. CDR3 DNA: TGTGCCAGCAGGACCGCGAACTATGGCTACACCTTC. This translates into CASRTANYGYTF.

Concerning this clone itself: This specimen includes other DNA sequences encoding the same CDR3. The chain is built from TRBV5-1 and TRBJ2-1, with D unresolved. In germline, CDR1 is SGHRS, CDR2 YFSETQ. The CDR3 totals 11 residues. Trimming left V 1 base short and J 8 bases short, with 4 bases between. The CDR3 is CASSLSDEQFF. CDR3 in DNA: TGCGCCAGCAGCTTGAGTGATGAGCAGTTCTTC.

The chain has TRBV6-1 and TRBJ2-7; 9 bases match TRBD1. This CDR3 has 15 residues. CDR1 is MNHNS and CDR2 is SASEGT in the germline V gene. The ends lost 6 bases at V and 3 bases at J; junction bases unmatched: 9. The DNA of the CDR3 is TGTGCCAGCAGGAGAGGACCGGGACAGGGCTACGAGCAGTACTTC. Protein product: CASRRGPGQGYEQYF.

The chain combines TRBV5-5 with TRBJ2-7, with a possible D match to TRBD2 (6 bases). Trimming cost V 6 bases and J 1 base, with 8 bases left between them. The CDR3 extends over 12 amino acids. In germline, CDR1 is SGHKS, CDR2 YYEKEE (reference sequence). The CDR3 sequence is CASNAGSYEQYF. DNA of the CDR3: TGTGCCAGCAATGCGGGATCCTACGAGCAGTACTTC.

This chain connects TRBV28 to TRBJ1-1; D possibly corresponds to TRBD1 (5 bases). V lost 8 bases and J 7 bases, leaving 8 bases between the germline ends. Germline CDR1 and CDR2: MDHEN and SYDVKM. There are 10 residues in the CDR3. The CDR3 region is CASGDGEAFF. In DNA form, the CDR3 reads TGTGCCAGCGGGGACGGTGAAGCTTTCTTT.

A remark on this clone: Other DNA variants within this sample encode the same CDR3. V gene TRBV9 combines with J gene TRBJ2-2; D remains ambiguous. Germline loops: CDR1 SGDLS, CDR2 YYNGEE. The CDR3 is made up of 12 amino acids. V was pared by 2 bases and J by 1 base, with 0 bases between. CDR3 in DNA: TGTGCCAGCAGCGTGAACACCGGGGAGCTGTTTTTT. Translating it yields CASSVNTGELFF.

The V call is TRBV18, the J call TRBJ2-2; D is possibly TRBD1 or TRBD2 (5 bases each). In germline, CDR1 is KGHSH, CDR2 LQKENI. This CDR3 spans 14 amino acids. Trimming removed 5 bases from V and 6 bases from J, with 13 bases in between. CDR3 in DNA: TGTGCCAGCTCATGGCCGGGACCCCCCGGGGAGCTGTTTTTT. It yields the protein CASSWPGPPGELFF.

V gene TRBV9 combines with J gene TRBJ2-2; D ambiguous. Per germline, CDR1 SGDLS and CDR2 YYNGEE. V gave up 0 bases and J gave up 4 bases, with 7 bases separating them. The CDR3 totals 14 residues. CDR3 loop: CASSVGSVTGELFF. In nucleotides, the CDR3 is TGTGCCAGCAGCGTAGGGAGCGTCACCGGGGAGCTGTTTTTT. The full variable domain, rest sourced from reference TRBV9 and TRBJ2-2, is DSGVTQTPKHLITATGQRVTLRCSPRSGDLSVYWYQQSLDQGLQFLIQYYNGEERAKGNILERFSAQQFPDLHSELNLSSLELGDSALYFCASSVGSVTGELFFGEGSRLTVL.

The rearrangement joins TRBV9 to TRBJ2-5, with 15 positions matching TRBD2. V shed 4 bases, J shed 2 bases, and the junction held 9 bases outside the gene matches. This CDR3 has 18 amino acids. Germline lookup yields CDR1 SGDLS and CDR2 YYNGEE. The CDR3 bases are TGTGCCAGCAGCATCAGGGGACTAGCGGGAGGCCTTCAAGAGACCCAGTACTTC. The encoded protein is CASSIRGLAGGLQETQYF.